This record concerns one T cell receptor (beta chain) sequence. The sample comes from a study of cytomegalovirus exposure and HLA in healthy donors. Researchers ran the PCR with 60 Vbeta and 13 Jbeta primers. The table came from immunoSEQ multiplex PCR; TCRdb's copy has only in-frame clones and leaves some out. The table shows around 190,000 clones, with approximately 80% occurring only once. V dropped 0 bases and J dropped 4 bases, with 12 bases sitting between them. This CDR3 contains 16 residues. Germline CDR1 LGHNA, CDR2 YNFKEQ. The gene calls are TRBV4-2 and TRBJ2-2, with D hard to call. The TCR comes from a female donor in good health and CMV-seronegative. Material: PBMCs. CDR3 sequence (DNA): TGTGCCAGCAGCCAAGACGTACTATTAACCACCGGGGAGCTGTTTTTT. This translates into CASSQDVLLTTGELFF.